These 22 T cell receptor beta chains share one sample of origin, sequenced in a study of blood T cell repertoires in COVID-19. The table came from immunoSEQ multiplex PCR; TCRdb's copy has only in-frame clones and leaves some out. Seen here are about 260,000 clones, 80% to 90% observed once, and the top ten hold about 9.4%. The specimen sequenced was peripheral blood. Receptor source: a woman aged 70-85 years with COVID-19, enrolled during active disease.

This chain uses TRBV19 with TRBJ2-2; the D gene is possibly TRBD1 (7 bases). This CDR3 has 16 residues. Trimming took 5 bases from V and 5 from J, leaving 18 bases between them. Germline V gene sequence: CDR1 LNHDA, CDR2 SQIVND (reference sequence). The CDR3 sequence is CASSLGGTVLTGELFF. CDR3 DNA sequence: TGTGCCAGTAGTCTTGGGGGGACAGTCTTGACCGGGGAGCTGTTTTTT.

The chain links TRBV24-1 to TRBJ2-1, with 9 bases lining up with TRBD1. From germline, CDR1 is KGHDR and CDR2 SFDVKD. The CDR3 extends over 16 amino acids. The J segment lost 7 bases and the V segment lost 3 bases, leaving 9 bases of the junction unmatched. CDR3: CATSDTGGWSGNEQFF. In DNA form, the CDR3 reads TGTGCCACCAGTGATACAGGGGGCTGGAGTGGAAATGAGCAGTTCTTC.

V gene TRBV14 combines with J gene TRBJ1-6; D possibly corresponds to TRBD1 (6 bases). The CDR3 contains 13 residues. V was cut by 4 bases and J by 11 bases, with 12 bases left in between. The germline V gene has CDR1 SGHDN and CDR2 FVKESK. This chain's CDR3 is CASSLDSVTPLHF. The CDR3 DNA reads as TGTGCCAGCAGCCTGGACAGTGTGACACCCCTCCACTTT.

The rearrangement joins TRBV24-1 to TRBJ1-2, with 10 bases lining up with TRBD1. The V segment lost 2 bases and the J segment 4 bases; nucleotides outside the gene matches: 6. This CDR3 comprises 16 residues. CDR1 is KGHDR, CDR2 SFDVKD, per germline. CDR3 amino acids: CATSDSAWTGGYGYTF. For the CDR3, the DNA is TGTGCCACCAGTGATTCCGCTTGGACAGGGGGCTATGGCTACACCTTC.

The CDR3 DNA follows: TGTGCCTGGAGTTTAGAACCGGGAAACTATGGCTACACCTTC. It encodes CAWSLEPGNYGYTF. The chain recombines TRBV30 with TRBJ1-2, with D uncertain. The V end was cut by 2 bases, the J end by 2 bases, with 12 bases between. The CDR3 has 14 residues. In germline, CDR1 is GTSNPN, CDR2 SVGIG (reference sequence).

This chain uses TRBV28 with TRBJ1-1; no reliable D call. Germline-derived CDR1 and CDR2 are MDHEN and SYDVKM. V lost 6 bases to trimming and J lost 3 bases, with 8 bases between them. The length of the CDR3 is 12 residues. CDR3 sequence reads: CASRTLDTEAFF. CDR3 nucleotide sequence: TGTGCCAGCAGAACATTGGACACTGAAGCTTTCTTT.

V is TRBV5-1 and J is TRBJ2-6; possible D gene TRBD1, 5 bases. Germline V CDR1 and CDR2: SGHRS, YFSETQ. V was cut by 3 bases and J by 4 bases, with 11 bases left in between. The CDR3 covers 15 residues. CDR3 region: CASSSGISGANVLTF. DNA of the CDR3: TGCGCCAGCAGCTCAGGGATTTCGGGGGCCAACGTCCTGACTTTC.

This clone has a single count. The chain couples TRBV12-5 to TRBJ2-3; 13 bases map to TRBD2. Germline assignment: CDR1 LGHNT and CDR2 FRNRAP. Losses at the gene ends were 6 bases for V and 3 bases for J; bases not matched to a gene: 6. The CDR3 contains 16 residues. CDR3 sequence (DNA): TGTGCTAGTGGCAAACTAGCGGGAGGGCCGACAGATACGCAGTATTTT. Translated, it gives CASGKLAGGPTDTQYF. The complete variable domain, with remaining parts taken from reference TRBV12-5 and TRBJ2-3, reads DARVTQTPRHKVTEMGQEVTMRCQPILGHNTVFWYRQTMMQGLELLAYFRNRAPLDDSGMPKDRFSAEMPDATLATLKIQPSEPRDSAVYFCASGKLAGGPTDTQYFGPGTRLTVL.

The chain has TRBV27 and TRBJ1-2, with 8 bases fitting TRBD1. Germline V gene data show CDR1 as MNHEY and CDR2 as SMNVEV (reference sequence). The CDR3 totals 14 residues. Trimming at V came to 0 bases and at J to 9 bases, leaving 6 bases not matched to a gene. Here the CDR3 reads CASSLSGDRSRYTF. DNA of the CDR3: TGTGCCAGCAGTTTATCGGGGGACAGGTCTCGCTACACCTTC.

CDR3 sequence reads: CASSQTGSGANVLTF. CDR3 DNA: TGTGCCAGCAGCCAGACAGGGTCTGGGGCCAACGTCCTGACTTTC. The chain employs TRBV4-2 and TRBJ2-6; 7 nucleotides match TRBD1. Germline trimming cut 3 bases from V and 1 base from J; bases unmatched to any gene: 0. This CDR3 has 15 amino acids. Looked up from germline, CDR1 is LGHNA and CDR2 is YNFKEQ.

The table lists this clone with a count of one. The CDR3 is CASSQDTGILMYEQYF. The CDR3 bases are TGTGCCAGCAGCCAAGATACAGGGATCCTTATGTACGAGCAGTACTTC. The chain has TRBV3-1 (or the pseudogene TRBV3-2) and TRBJ2-7, with a weak D call TRBD1 (6 bases). Germline V gene data show CDR1 as LGHDT and CDR2 as YNNKEL (reference sequence). This CDR3 spans 16 amino acids. V was shortened by 0 bases and J by 4 bases, with 16 bases between the two germline ends.

The gene calls are TRBV5-6 and TRBJ1-4, with D possibly being TRBD1 (5 bases). The length of the CDR3 is 14 residues. V dropped 5 bases and J dropped 8 bases, with 16 bases sitting between them. Germline V CDR1 and CDR2: SGHDT, YYEEEE. CDR3: CASRSQGFAEKLFF. CDR3 in DNA: TGTGCCAGCAGATCTCAGGGATTCGCCGAAAAACTGTTTTTT.

The V and J genes are TRBV27 and TRBJ2-7, with TRBD2 matching 10 bases. This CDR3 is 13 amino acids long. Germline values: CDR1 MNHEY, CDR2 SMNVEV (reference sequence). The ends lost 10 bases at V and 0 bases at J; junction bases unmatched: 3. The CDR3 nucleotides are TGTGCCACCGGGACTAGCGTCTCCTACGAGCAGTACTTC. Its translation: CATGTSVSYEQYF.

The chain is built from TRBV30 and TRBJ1-1; D is undetermined. V lost 3 bases to trimming and J lost 2 bases, with 13 bases between them. This CDR3 region has 14 residues. Germline CDR1 reads GTSNPN; CDR2 reads SVGIG (reference sequence). Here the CDR3 reads CAWSPPGANTEAFF. The DNA of the CDR3 is TGTGCCTGGAGCCCTCCGGGAGCAAACACTGAAGCTTTCTTT.

The chain recombines TRBV11-3 with TRBJ1-1; D uncertain. CDR3 size: 14 residues. Germline V lookup: CDR1 SGHNT, CDR2 YENEEA. V was trimmed by 1 base and J by 6 bases, leaving 12 bases between them. CDR3 region: CASSLGFGVPEAFF. CDR3 bases: TGTGCCAGCAGCTTAGGTTTCGGGGTGCCTGAAGCTTTCTTT.

The J gene is TRBJ2-7, the V gene TRBV1; the DNA was not compared with TRBD2, the D call given in the table. TRBV1 corresponds to a pseudogene. This CDR3 contains 16 residues. The CDR3 spells CTSVDPASGSRSEQYF. The CDR3 nucleotides are TGCACCAGCGTCGATCCGGCTAGCGGGAGTAGGTCCGAGCAGTACTTC.

This clone has only a few counts. The CDR3 DNA reads TGTGCCAGTAGTGTCACAGGGGGAAATTCACCCCTCCACTTT. Translated: CASSVTGGNSPLHF. This chain uses TRBV19 with TRBJ1-6; 8 bases align to TRBD1. CDR3 size: 14 residues. Unmatched junction bases numbered 4, after V lost 5 bases and J lost 7 bases. Germline CDR1 and CDR2: LNHDA and SQIVND (reference sequence).

J is TRBJ1-1 and V is TRBV7-8; a possible D gene is TRBD1 (5 bases). V was shortened by 5 bases and J by 0 bases, with 10 bases between the two germline ends. This CDR3 spans 14 amino acids. CDR1 SGHVS and CDR2 FQNEAQ come from the germline V gene. Here the CDR3 reads CASSVQEMNTEAFF. The CDR3 DNA follows: TGTGCCAGCAGCGTACAGGAGATGAACACTGAAGCTTTCTTT.

This sequence joins TRBV19 and TRBJ2-1; 13 bases line up with TRBD2. CDR1 and CDR2 (germline): LNHDA, SQIVND (reference sequence). Trimming cost V 3 bases and J 6 bases; bases outside gene matches: 5. The length of the CDR3 is 16 residues. CDR3 nucleotide sequence: TGTGCCAGTAGTATGTCGAGGACTAGCGGGGGCAATGAGCAGTTCTTC. Protein sequence: CASSMSRTSGGNEQFF.

The rearrangement joins TRBV7-3 to TRBJ2-1; D not resolved. The CDR3 length is 15 residues. V gave up 3 bases and J gave up 0 bases, with 9 bases separating them. Per the germline V gene, CDR1 is SGHTA and CDR2 is FQGTGA. The CDR3 bases are TGTGCCAGCAGCTTCCAACTGAGCTCCTACAATGAGCAGTTCTTC. Translation gives CASSFQLSSYNEQFF.

V and J are TRBV5-6 and TRBJ1-5; 8 nucleotides align to TRBD1. V gave up 2 bases and J gave up 0 bases; unmatched junction bases: 7. CDR1 is SGHDT and CDR2 is YYEEEE in the germline V gene. The CDR3 covers 17 residues. The CDR3, as DNA: TGTGCCAGCAGCTTAAGACAGGGGTCATATAGCAATCAGCCCCAGCATTTT. Encoded protein: CASSLRQGSYSNQPQHF. Variable domain in full (rest from reference TRBV5-6 and TRBJ1-5): DAGVTQSPTHLIKTRGQQVTLRCSPKSGHDTVSWYQQALGQGPQFIFQYYEEEERQRGNFPDRFSGHQFPNYSSELNVNALLLGDSALYLCASSLRQGSYSNQPQHFGDGTRLSIL.

The genes are TRBV5-6 and TRBJ1-4, with 9 bases aligning to TRBD1. Germline trimming cut 4 bases from V and 8 bases from J; bases unmatched to any gene: 9. CDR1 is SGHDT and CDR2 is YYEEEE in the germline V gene. CDR3 length: 15 residues. CDR3 region: CASSNWDRELEKLFF. Written as DNA, the CDR3 is TGTGCCAGCAGCAATTGGGACAGGGAATTGGAAAAACTGTTTTTT.